These 29 T cell receptor beta chains were sequenced from one sample in a study of identical twins. MiXCR, run by TCRdb on the 5' RACE reads, gives a single entry per CDR3 protein. This table holds about 530,000 distinct CDR3 sequences, approximately 14% found once. A further study also used this sample, focusing on yellow fever vaccine responses in identical twins.

The sample taken for sequencing was CD4+ T cells sorted from blood. The receptors stem from a woman between 18 and 29 years old in good health.

The chain couples TRBV27 to TRBJ1-1; D call uncertain. The CDR3 covers 14 residues. V lost 3 bases, J lost 4 bases, and 12 bases lay in between. From germline, CDR1 is MNHEY and CDR2 SMNVEV (reference sequence). CDR3 DNA: TGTGCCAGCAGTTTGGCGGGGAGAATCACTGAAGCTTTCTTT. Amino acid sequence: CASSLAGRITEAFF.

The chain combines TRBV12-3 or TRBV12-4 with TRBJ2-1; D is ambiguous. The CDR3 is made up of 11 amino acids. Trimming took 8 bases from V and 9 from J, leaving 11 bases between them. CDR3 amino acids: CASSTLAEQFF. The CDR3 DNA reads as TGTGCCAGCTCGACCTTGGCTGAGCAGTTCTTC.

The sample holds many counts of this clonotype. V and J are TRBV12-3 or TRBV12-4 and TRBJ1-1; D unresolved. Between the trimmed V and J ends, which lost 7 bases and 8 bases, there was a span of 17 bases. This CDR3 comprises 13 residues. The CDR3 here is CASTIKGIAEAFF. In DNA form, the CDR3 reads TGTGCCAGCACCATTAAAGGGATTGCGGAAGCTTTCTTT.

The rearrangement uses TRBV14 and TRBJ2-2; D may correspond to TRBD1 or TRBD2 (5 bases each). CDR3 length: 17 amino acids. Between the trimmed V and J ends, which lost 1 base and 0 bases, there was a span of 12 bases. The germline CDR1 and CDR2 sequences are SGHDN and FVKESK. The CDR3 reads CASSQVRDQSNTGELFF. In nucleotides, the CDR3 is TGTGCCAGCAGCCAAGTCCGGGACCAATCGAACACCGGGGAGCTGTTTTTT.

This clonotype was found a few times. The chain employs TRBV6-1 and TRBJ2-4, with TRBD1 identical over 9 bases. With 3 bases clipped from V and 4 bases from J, the junction kept 7 bases outside the gene matches. The germline V gene has CDR1 MNHNS and CDR2 SASEGT. The CDR3 extends over 16 amino acids. CDR3 protein: CASSDSSGTGKNIQYF. The CDR3 bases are TGTGCCAGCAGTGATTCCTCCGGGACAGGGAAAAACATTCAGTACTTC.

This clonotype was counted a few times. The CDR3 DNA is TGTGCCAGCAGCGGGCAGGGGGGGTATTCACCCCTCCACTTT. Translating gives CASSGQGGYSPLHF. The V and J genes are TRBV7-9 and TRBJ1-6; TRBD1 aligns across 7 bases. J gave up 8 bases and V 5 bases, and 6 bases lay outside the gene matches. CDR1 and CDR2 from the germline V gene are SEHNR and FQNEAQ (reference sequence). This CDR3 comprises 14 residues.

The genes are TRBV5-1 and TRBJ2-5; the D gene is possibly TRBD2 (5 bases). CDR1 SGHRS and CDR2 YFSETQ come from the germline V gene. This CDR3 is 13 amino acids long. V lost 5 bases to trimming and J lost 5 bases, with 13 bases between them. The CDR3 loop reads CASRFSGSETQYF. Written as DNA, the CDR3 is TGCGCCAGCAGATTCTCGGGGTCGGAGACCCAGTACTTC.

In its sample, this clonotype was seen a few times. The gene calls are TRBV12-3 or TRBV12-4 and TRBJ1-3; TRBD1 agrees at 7 bases. V shed 5 bases, J shed 4 bases, and the junction held 5 bases outside the gene matches. The CDR3 spans 14 residues. In DNA form, the CDR3 reads TGTGCCAGCAGTACAGGGGCATTAGGAAACACCATATATTTT. Translation gives CASSTGALGNTIYF.

This clonotype has a handful of counts. This sequence joins TRBV28 and TRBJ2-5; 11 bases are shared with TRBD2. V shed 6 bases and J 5 bases; nucleotides not matched to a gene: 8. The germline V gene has CDR1 MDHEN and CDR2 SYDVKM. CDR3 length equals 15 residues. CDR3 sequence reads: CASSYPGLAVETQYF. Here the CDR3 DNA reads TGTGCCAGCAGCTACCCGGGACTAGCGGTGGAGACCCAGTACTTC.

In this sample, this clonotype turned up a few times. V is TRBV7-8 and J is TRBJ2-6, with a weak D call TRBD2 (5 bases). The CDR3 contains 14 residues. Germline CDR1 is SGHVS and CDR2 is FQNEAQ. The germline V and J ends were trimmed by 1 base and 8 bases, with 9 bases remaining between them. The CDR3 bases are TGTGCCAGCAGCTTAGTAGAGGGAACCAACGTCCTGACTTTC. Its protein is CASSLVEGTNVLTF.

This clonotype was detected only once. Here the CDR3 DNA reads TGTGCCAGCAGTTACTCTCGGGGGAAAAGAACAGATACGCAGTATTTT. Translation: CASSYSRGKRTDTQYF. V and J are TRBV6-2 or TRBV6-3 and TRBJ2-3, with D perhaps matching TRBD2 (6 bases). This CDR3 contains 16 residues. V was trimmed by 0 bases and J by 3 bases, leaving 13 bases between them. Germline V CDR1 and CDR2: MNHEY, SVGEGT.

This sequence joins TRBV28 and TRBJ1-6; D remains unclear. This CDR3 has 12 residues. Per the germline V gene, CDR1 is MDHEN and CDR2 is SYDVKM. Trimming removed 8 bases from V and 7 bases from J, with 9 bases in between. The CDR3 is CASGRINSPLHF. As DNA, the CDR3 is TGTGCCAGCGGACGGATCAATTCACCCCTCCACTTT.

This clonotype has just a few counts. This chain uses TRBV6-5 with TRBJ1-2; the D gene is possibly TRBD1 (5 bases). Trimming left V 0 bases short and J 4 bases short, with 12 bases between. The CDR3 has 15 amino acids. The V gene's germline CDR1 is MNHEY and CDR2 SVGAGI. Here the CDR3 DNA reads TGTGCCAGCAGTTACTCGAATCAGGGAGGCTATGGCTACACCTTC. This translates into CASSYSNQGGYGYTF.

The genes are TRBV6-1 and TRBJ2-5, with 10 bases identical to TRBD2. There are 16 residues in the CDR3. CDR1 and CDR2 from the germline V gene are MNHNS and SASEGT. The trim removed 6 bases at V and 3 bases at J, leaving 10 bases unmatched. In nucleotides, the CDR3 is TGTGCCAGCAGCCTCCTTAGCGGGGGGAAGAAAGAGACCCAGTACTTC. Its protein product is CASSLLSGGKKETQYF.

This clonotype occurred a few times. CDR3 coding DNA: TGTGCCAGCAGCCTGAACGAGGGGCCCCAGCATTTT. Translation: CASSLNEGPQHF. The chain has TRBV3-1 and TRBJ1-5; D remains unclear. V was cut by 4 bases and J by 9 bases, with 10 bases left in between. The CDR3 is 12 amino acids. Germline V lookup: CDR1 LGHDT, CDR2 YNNKEL (reference sequence).

This clonotype was counted between two and nine times. This rearrangement joins TRBV5-1 to TRBJ2-2, with D possibly being TRBD2 (5 bases). Per the germline V gene, CDR1 is SGHRS and CDR2 is YFSETQ. V lost 1 base to trimming and J lost 5 bases, with 12 bases between them. The length of the CDR3 is 15 residues. The CDR3 region is CASSLYEGSTGELFF. CDR3 in DNA: TGCGCCAGCAGCTTGTACGAGGGTTCGACCGGGGAGCTGTTTTTT. The full variable domain, in which reference TRBV5-1 and TRBJ2-2 provide the parts outside the CDR3, is KAGVTQTPRYLIKTRGQQVTLSCSPISGHRSVSWYQQTPGQGLQFLFEYFSETQRNKGNFPGRFSGRQFSNSRSEMNVSTLELGDSALYLCASSLYEGSTGELFFGEGSRLTVL.

The gene calls are TRBV11-3 and TRBJ2-1, with D hard to call. From germline, CDR1 is SGHNT and CDR2 YENEEA. CDR3 length: 11 amino acids. Deletions cut 4 bases from V and 9 bases from J, with 7 bases between. The CDR3 DNA follows: TGTGCCAGCAGCTCTACTATTGAGCAGTTCTTC. It codes for CASSSTIEQFF. Full variable domain (outside the CDR3, taken from reference TRBV11-3 and TRBJ2-1): EAGVVQSPRYKIIEKKQPVAFWCNPISGHNTLYWYLQNLGQGPELLIRYENEEAVDDSQLPKDRFSAERLKGVDSTLKIQPAELGDSAVYLCASSSTIEQFFGPGTRLTVL.

This clonotype was detected only a few times. Written as DNA, the CDR3 is TGCGCCAGCAGCTTGGCGGTAGGGAATTACAATGAGCAGTTCTTC. Amino acids: CASSLAVGNYNEQFF. This chain connects TRBV5-1 to TRBJ2-1; no firm D call. The CDR3 length is 15 residues. The V end lost 0 bases, the J end lost 4 bases, and 11 bases lay between the germline ends. Germline CDR1 SGHRS, CDR2 YFSETQ.

In DNA form, the CDR3 reads TGTGCCAGCAGTTTTTTGGGACAGCGATTTGAAAAACTGTTTTTT. As protein: CASSFLGQRFEKLFF. The rearrangement links TRBV28 to TRBJ1-4; 7 bases agree with TRBD1. This CDR3 is built from 15 residues. With V trimmed by 3 bases and J by 7 bases, 8 bases remained unmatched. Germline V gene lookup returns CDR1 MDHEN and CDR2 SYDVKM.

V gene TRBV28 combines with J gene TRBJ2-1; D unclear. V was pared by 3 bases and J by 2 bases, with 11 bases between. The length of the CDR3 is 15 residues. Per the germline V gene, CDR1 is MDHEN and CDR2 is SYDVKM. The DNA of the CDR3 is TGTGCCAGCAGTTTCATGTGGGGTCCCTACAATGAGCAGTTCTTC. This encodes CASSFMWGPYNEQFF.

This clonotype was counted between two and nine times. The chain has TRBV6-1 and TRBJ2-1; perhaps TRBD2 as D (6 bases). V was clipped by 6 bases and J by 8 bases, with 17 bases between them. The CDR3 spans 14 residues. Germline V CDR1 and CDR2: MNHNS, SASEGT. The DNA for the CDR3 is TGTGCCAGCAGCCGCGGACTACCGGGGGATGAGCAGTTCTTC. Protein sequence: CASSRGLPGDEQFF.

This clonotype was picked up a small number of times. V is TRBV7-2 and J is TRBJ2-5, with 14 nucleotides matching TRBD2. The V and J ends lost 3 bases and 4 bases, in that order; junction bases with no gene match: 7. The CDR3 has 17 residues. Germline CDR1 and CDR2: SGHTA and FQGNSA. This CDR3 is CASSLRLAGGRGETQYF. CDR3 bases: TGTGCCAGCAGCTTGCGACTAGCGGGAGGGCGTGGAGAGACCCAGTACTTC.

This clonotype was counted only a few times. This chain links TRBV5-1 with TRBJ2-2, with TRBD1 matching over 9 bases. Looked up from germline, CDR1 is SGHRS and CDR2 is YFSETQ. There are 15 residues in the CDR3. V was clipped by 1 base and J by 5 bases; unmatched bases: 3. The CDR3 reads CASSLWTGDTGELFF. CDR3 DNA sequence: TGCGCCAGCAGCTTGTGGACAGGGGATACCGGGGAGCTGTTTTTT. The full variable domain, in which reference TRBV5-1 and TRBJ2-2 provide the parts outside the CDR3, is KAGVTQTPRYLIKTRGQQVTLSCSPISGHRSVSWYQQTPGQGLQFLFEYFSETQRNKGNFPGRFSGRQFSNSRSEMNVSTLELGDSALYLCASSLWTGDTGELFFGEGSRLTVL.

The chain employs TRBV6-5 and TRBJ1-2, with TRBD1 as a possible D gene (6 bases). V lost 3 bases, J lost 2 bases, and 13 bases lay in between. CDR3 length equals 15 residues. CDR1 MNHEY and CDR2 SVGAGI come from the germline V gene. The CDR3 DNA sequence: TGTGCCAGCAGTTATACGACAGGCCGGAACTATGGCTACACCTTC. Residues: CASSYTTGRNYGYTF.

The gene calls are TRBV2 and TRBJ2-5, with TRBD2 matching over 8 bases. The ends lost 2 bases at V and 1 base at J; junction bases unmatched: 3. This CDR3 spans 15 amino acids. Per the germline V gene, CDR1 is SNHLY and CDR2 is FYNNEI. CDR3: CASSELGLVQETQYF. The CDR3 DNA reads TGTGCCAGCAGTGAATTGGGACTAGTCCAAGAGACCCAGTACTTC.

This clonotype was found a few times. This chain connects TRBV28 to TRBJ1-2; no clear D gene. CDR3 size: 13 residues. In germline, CDR1 is MDHEN, CDR2 SYDVKM. Trimming cost V 5 bases and J 2 bases, with 9 bases left between them. The CDR3, as DNA: TGTGCCAGCAGTCGTCAGTTAAACTATGGCTACACCTTC. The encoded protein is CASSRQLNYGYTF.

The V call is TRBV11-2, the J call TRBJ2-1, with D possibly being TRBD1 (5 bases). CDR3 length: 16 amino acids. The V gene lost 2 bases and the J gene lost 2 bases, with 13 bases spanning the gap. Germline CDR1 SGHAT, CDR2 FQNNGV. CDR3 coding DNA: TGTGCCAGCAGCTTATGGGGCCTAAAACCCTACAATGAGCAGTTCTTC. This sequence encodes CASSLWGLKPYNEQFF.

This clonotype was observed a handful of times. The chain carries TRBV20-1 and TRBJ2-7, with 7 bases matching TRBD1. Germline V gives CDR1 DFQATT, CDR2 SNEGSKA (reference sequence). This CDR3 has 11 residues. Losses at the gene ends were 6 bases for V and 6 bases for J; bases not matched to a gene: 5. Here the CDR3 DNA reads TGCAGTGCAAACAGGGGCGGCGAGCAGTACGTC. Translated: CSANRGGEQYV.

The gene calls are TRBV6-1 and TRBJ2-5; tentative D call: TRBD1 (6 bases). This CDR3 contains 13 residues. V lost 6 bases to trimming and J lost 5 bases, with 13 bases between them. Germline V gives CDR1 MNHNS, CDR2 SASEGT. The CDR3 DNA follows: TGTGCCAGCAGACGCGGACAGTGGGAGACCCAGTACTTC. Translating gives CASRRGQWETQYF.